The clone carrying this T cell receptor (beta chain) was counted a single time. CDR1 is SNHLY and CDR2 is FYNNEI in the germline V gene. Trimming took off 4 bases at V and 8 bases at J, with 14 bases between the two ends. This CDR3 spans 13 amino acids. These data are taken from a study of blood T cell repertoires in COVID-19. Profiling relied on immunoSEQ multiplex PCR, and the TCRdb table lists in-frame clones only, not all of them. The repertoire holds approximately 170,000 clones, with 80% as singletons. The chain employs TRBV2 and TRBJ1-2, with TRBD1 as a possible D gene (6 bases). Sequenced material: PBMCs or T cells enriched from blood (not recorded which). This receptor was obtained from a man aged 40-49 years who had recovered from COVID-19. The CDR3 DNA follows: TGTGCCAGCAGTGTCCAGGGGAACGGCGGCTACACCTTC. Protein sequence: CASSVQGNGGYTF.